This entry describes one T cell receptor (beta chain). The source of the sample is a study of blood T cell repertoires in COVID-19. The overall study: Samples taken during acute and convalescent COVID-19 were collected in the United States, Italy and Spain. The analysed material was cDNA or gDNA that came from T cells, B-cell-depleted T cells, or PBMCs.

Authors' processing steps: Amplification from reference gene primers served as the basis for estimated nucleated cell counts. The table came from immunoSEQ multiplex PCR; TCRdb's copy has only in-frame clones and leaves some out. V and J calls and clone size are those listed in that table; D and trimming were worked out from the DNA. The repertoire holds around 140,000 clones, roughly 86% seen once, with about 15% in the top ten. Material for sequencing was peripheral blood. The TCR originated in a human donor with acute or convalescent COVID-19. The donor label of this sample is uncertain.

The DNA of the CDR3 is TGTGCCAGTAGTATTGGCGGGTATGTCCCCGGGCAGACCTACGAGCAGTACTTC. Its protein product is CASSIGGYVPGQTYEQYF. This sequence joins TRBV19 and TRBJ2-7; tentatively, D is TRBD2 (5 bases). The CDR3 is made up of 18 amino acids. Germline-derived CDR1 and CDR2 are LNHDA and SQIVND (reference sequence). Trimming pared 3 bases from V and 2 bases from J, leaving 23 bases between.